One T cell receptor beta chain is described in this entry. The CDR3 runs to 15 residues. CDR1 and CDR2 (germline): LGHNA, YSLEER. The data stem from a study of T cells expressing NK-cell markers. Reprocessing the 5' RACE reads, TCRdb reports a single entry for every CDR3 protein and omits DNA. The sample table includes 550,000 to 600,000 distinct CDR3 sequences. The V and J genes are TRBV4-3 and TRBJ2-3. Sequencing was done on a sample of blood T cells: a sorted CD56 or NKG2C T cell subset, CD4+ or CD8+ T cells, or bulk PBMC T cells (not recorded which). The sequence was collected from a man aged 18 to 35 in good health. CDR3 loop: CASSQDGTSADTQYF.